The 19 T cell receptor beta chains in this list originate from one sample, sequenced in a study of control samples from healthy donors and cancer patients. This table comes from immunoSEQ multiplex PCR, and its TCRdb copy is limited to in-frame clones, with some not included. There are 70,000 to 90,000 clones in the sample; roughly 90% occur only once, and under 2.5% lies in the top ten. The specimen sequenced was PBMCs. The receptors shown here come from a woman aged 55-75 years with head and neck cancer.

CDR3 in amino acids: CASSLQANKNIQYF. The CDR3, as DNA: TGTGCCAGCAGTTTACAAGCGAACAAAAACATTCAGTACTTC. J is TRBJ2-4 and V is TRBV27; the D is unclear. Germline CDR1 MNHEY, CDR2 SMNVEV (reference sequence). CDR3 size: 14 residues. V shed 2 bases and J shed 3 bases, with 8 bases lying between them.

The chain couples TRBV10-2 to TRBJ2-7; 8 nucleotides line up with TRBD1. V shed 6 bases, J shed 0 bases, and the junction held 1 base outside the gene matches. Germline CDR1 is WSHSY and CDR2 is SAAADI. This CDR3 is 13 amino acids long. Written as DNA, the CDR3 is TGCGCCAGCAGGGGACAGGCCTCCTACGAGCAGTACTTC. It codes for CASRGQASYEQYF.

This clone was detected only a few times. The rearrangement uses TRBV4-2 and TRBJ2-2, with unresolved D. The CDR3 is 13 residues long. With 6 bases removed from V and 7 bases from J, the gap between germline ends came to 12 bases. Germline values: CDR1 LGHNA, CDR2 YNFKEQ. CDR3 sequence reads: CASRGQWVGELFF. The CDR3 coding sequence is TGTGCCAGCAGAGGGCAATGGGTCGGGGAGCTGTTTTTT.

The chain combines TRBV29-1 with TRBJ2-3; 10 positions agree with TRBD2. Trimming cost V 4 bases and J 3 bases; bases outside gene matches: 19. This CDR3 has 19 residues. Germline V CDR1 and CDR2: SQVTM, ANQGSEA. CDR3 in DNA: TGCAGCGTTGCTGTTCTTCGCACTAGCGGGAAGGGGGGTACAGATACGCAGTATTTT. This codes for CSVAVLRTSGKGGTDTQYF.

Only one count was recorded for this clone. The gene calls are TRBV6-5 and TRBJ1-1; D perhaps matches TRBD1 (5 bases). CDR1 is MNHEY and CDR2 is SVGAGI in the germline V gene. The V gene lost 7 bases and the J gene lost 2 bases, with 11 bases spanning the gap. The CDR3 is 13 amino acids. The CDR3 DNA follows: TGTGCCAGCATTTGGGGGGGAAACACTGAAGCTTTCTTT. Encoded protein: CASIWGGNTEAFF.

The chain links TRBV19 to TRBJ1-5, with D hard to call. The CDR3 is 15 residues long. V shed 5 bases and J shed 0 bases, with 11 bases lying between them. Germline V gene lookup returns CDR1 LNHDA and CDR2 SQIVND (reference sequence). As DNA, the CDR3 is TGTGCCAGTAGTCTAGGACCTTATAGCAATCAGCCCCAGCATTTT. Amino acid sequence: CASSLGPYSNQPQHF. Based on the CDR3 plus reference TRBV19 and TRBJ1-5, the full variable domain is DGGITQSPKYLFRKEGQNVTLSCEQNLNHDAMYWYRQDPGQGLRLIYYSQIVNDFQKGDIAEGYSVSREKKESFPLTVTSAQKNPTAFYLCASSLGPYSNQPQHFGDGTRLSIL.

The chain recombines TRBV29-1 with TRBJ2-3, with TRBD1 matching 7 bases. The CDR3 runs 14 residues. CDR1 SQVTM and CDR2 ANQGSEA come from the germline V gene. The J segment lost 1 base and the V segment lost 7 bases, leaving 8 bases of the junction unmatched. The CDR3 DNA reads TGCAGCGCCCCAGAGGGGGCCGGCACAGATACGCAGTATTTT. It is translated as CSAPEGAGTDTQYF.

The chain combines TRBV21-1 with TRBJ1-5. TRBV21-1 is a recognized pseudogene. This CDR3 spans 18 amino acids. CDR3 protein: CASTFIRQSRNSNQPQHF. CDR3 bases: TGTGCCAGCACGTTTATCCGGCAATCCCGAAATAGCAATCAGCCCCAGCATTTT.

J is TRBJ2-1 and V is TRBV20-1, with D hard to call. Germline CDR1 and CDR2: DFQATT and SNEGSKA (reference sequence). V was trimmed by 3 bases and J by 7 bases, leaving 19 bases between them. The CDR3 sequence is 15 residues long. DNA of the CDR3: TGCAGTGCTAGTCGAGGAATCGGTATTATAAATGAGCAGTTCTTC. Translating gives CSASRGIGIINEQFF.

The chain employs TRBV6-2 or TRBV6-3 and TRBJ2-7; D may match TRBD1 or TRBD2 (5 bases each). CDR1 MNHEY and CDR2 SVGEGT come from the germline V gene. There are 14 residues in the CDR3. The germline V and J ends were trimmed by 2 bases and 2 bases, with 10 bases remaining between them. CDR3 amino acids: CASSYRDGPYEQYF. The DNA of the CDR3 is TGTGCCAGCAGTTACCGGGACGGACCCTACGAGCAGTACTTC.

The chain combines TRBV27 with TRBJ2-1, with 7 bases aligning to TRBD1. The V and J ends lost 5 bases and 4 bases, in that order; junction bases with no gene match: 11. Germline CDR1 and CDR2: MNHEY and SMNVEV (reference sequence). The CDR3 is 16 amino acids. This chain's CDR3 is CASSLYRGVGYNEQFF. Written as DNA, the CDR3 is TGTGCCAGCAGTCTCTACAGGGGTGTGGGGTACAATGAGCAGTTCTTC.

The V call is TRBV11-2, the J call TRBJ2-2; weak D call: TRBD2 (6 bases). The CDR3 spans 13 residues. V gave up 6 bases and J gave up 3 bases, with 8 bases separating them. Germline V gene sequence: CDR1 SGHAT, CDR2 FQNNGV. The CDR3 here is CASRGLYTGELFF. CDR3 nucleotide sequence: TGTGCCAGCAGGGGACTTTACACCGGGGAGCTGTTTTTT.

This chain joins TRBV4-1 and TRBJ2-3; 8 bases agree with TRBD2. The CDR3 is made up of 18 amino acids. CDR1 and CDR2 from the germline V gene are MGHRA and YSYEKL. The junction had 15 bases not matched to a gene; V was cut back by 1 base and J by 6 bases. CDR3 nucleotides: TGCGCCAGCAGCCAAGGCACCCTAACCAGCGGGAGTCCGGATACGCAGTATTTT. It translates to CASSQGTLTSGSPDTQYF.

This chain links TRBV5-1 with TRBJ2-2; D is undetermined. CDR3 length equals 14 residues. Trimming left V 2 bases short and J 2 bases short, with 7 bases between. Germline values: CDR1 SGHRS, CDR2 YFSETQ. The CDR3 spells CASSFGYNTGELFF. The CDR3 DNA is TGCGCCAGCAGCTTTGGCTACAACACCGGGGAGCTGTTTTTT. The full variable domain, its missing parts supplied by reference TRBV5-1 and TRBJ2-2, is KAGVTQTPRYLIKTRGQQVTLSCSPISGHRSVSWYQQTPGQGLQFLFEYFSETQRNKGNFPGRFSGRQFSNSRSEMNVSTLELGDSALYLCASSFGYNTGELFFGEGSRLTVL.

The chain carries TRBV2 and TRBJ1-1; 7 positions match TRBD1. This CDR3 comprises 14 residues. Germline V gene lookup returns CDR1 SNHLY and CDR2 FYNNEI. V trimming: 4 bases; J trimming: 0 bases; junction bases outside the gene matches: 2. In DNA form, the CDR3 reads TGTGCCAGCAGTGGGGACAGAATGAACACTGAAGCTTTCTTT. Its protein product is CASSGDRMNTEAFF.

The chain is built from TRBV19 and TRBJ2-5; TRBD2 agrees at 11 bases. This CDR3 is built from 18 residues. From germline, CDR1 is LNHDA and CDR2 SQIVND (reference sequence). Unmatched junction bases numbered 13, after V lost 5 bases and J lost 2 bases. CDR3 sequence: CASSSRRDLAGGQETQYF. The CDR3 nucleotides read TGTGCCAGTAGTTCGAGACGGGACCTAGCGGGAGGACAAGAGACCCAGTACTTC.

This clone was counted a single time. V is TRBV5-1 and J is TRBJ2-3; D assignment may be TRBD1 or TRBD2 (5 bases each). Germline V gene lookup returns CDR1 SGHRS and CDR2 YFSETQ. The CDR3 length is 16 residues. V lost 0 bases and J 2 bases, leaving 13 bases between the germline ends. The DNA for the CDR3 is TGCGCCAGCAGCTTGGTTCCGGGGACGGCCACAGATACGCAGTATTTT. This gives the protein CASSLVPGTATDTQYF. The entire variable domain, with the rest obtained from reference TRBV5-1 and TRBJ2-3, is as follows: KAGVTQTPRYLIKTRGQQVTLSCSPISGHRSVSWYQQTPGQGLQFLFEYFSETQRNKGNFPGRFSGRQFSNSRSEMNVSTLELGDSALYLCASSLVPGTATDTQYFGPGTRLTVL.

The V gene is TRBV28, the J gene TRBJ2-3; D is ambiguous. Germline lookup yields CDR1 MDHEN and CDR2 SYDVKM. The CDR3 length is 14 residues. Between the trimmed V and J ends, which lost 3 bases and 2 bases, there was a span of 9 bases. The CDR3 region has the DNA TGTGCCAGCAGTTTGAGCAGCGCCACAGATACGCAGTATTTT. Encoded protein: CASSLSSATDTQYF.

The V gene is TRBV5-4, the J gene TRBJ2-1; 13 bases agree with TRBD2. The CDR3 consists of 16 residues. J gave up 8 bases and V 3 bases, and 8 bases lay outside the gene matches. Germline assignment: CDR1 SGHNT and CDR2 YYREEE (reference sequence). This CDR3 reads CASSSQWGLAGHEQFF. The DNA for the CDR3 is TGTGCCAGCAGCTCCCAATGGGGACTAGCGGGACATGAGCAGTTCTTC.